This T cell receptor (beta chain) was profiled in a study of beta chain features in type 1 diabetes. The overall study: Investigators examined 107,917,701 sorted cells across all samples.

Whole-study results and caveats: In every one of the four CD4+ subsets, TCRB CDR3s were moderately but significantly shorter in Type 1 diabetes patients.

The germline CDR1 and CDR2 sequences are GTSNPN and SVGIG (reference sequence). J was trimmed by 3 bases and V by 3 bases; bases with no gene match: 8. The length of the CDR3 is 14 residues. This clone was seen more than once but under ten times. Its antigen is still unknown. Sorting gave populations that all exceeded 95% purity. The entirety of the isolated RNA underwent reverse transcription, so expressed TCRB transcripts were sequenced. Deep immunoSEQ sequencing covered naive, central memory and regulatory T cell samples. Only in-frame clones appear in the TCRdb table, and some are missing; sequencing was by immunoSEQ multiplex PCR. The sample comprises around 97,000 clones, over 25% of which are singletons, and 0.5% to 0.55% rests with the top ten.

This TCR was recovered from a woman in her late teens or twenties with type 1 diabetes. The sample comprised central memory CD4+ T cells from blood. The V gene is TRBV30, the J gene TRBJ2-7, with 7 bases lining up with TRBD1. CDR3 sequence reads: CAWRRGRGLYEQYF. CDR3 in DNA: TGTGCCTGGAGGAGGGGGCGCGGACTCTACGAGCAGTACTTC.